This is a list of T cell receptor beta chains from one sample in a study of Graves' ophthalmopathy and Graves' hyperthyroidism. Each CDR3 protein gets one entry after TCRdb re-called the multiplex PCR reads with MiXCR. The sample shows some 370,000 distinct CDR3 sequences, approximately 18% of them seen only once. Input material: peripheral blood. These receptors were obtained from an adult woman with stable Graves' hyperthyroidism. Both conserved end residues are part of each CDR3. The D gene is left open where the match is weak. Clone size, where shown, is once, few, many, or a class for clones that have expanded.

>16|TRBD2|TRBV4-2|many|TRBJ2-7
CASSQDEGAGVYEQYF
TGTGCCAGCAGCCAAGATGAAGGAGCGGGAGTCTACGAGCAGTACTTC
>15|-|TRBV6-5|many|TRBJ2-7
CASSTHPDKSYEQYF
TGTGCCAGCAGTACTCATCCGGACAAGTCTTACGAGCAGTACTTC
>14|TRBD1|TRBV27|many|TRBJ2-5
CASSFDRGEETQYF
TGTGCCAGCAGTTTCGACAGGGGGGAAGAGACCCAGTACTTC
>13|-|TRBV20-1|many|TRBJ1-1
CSAFTDSPYEAFF
TGCAGTGCTTTCACCGACAGCCCCTATGAAGCTTTCTTT
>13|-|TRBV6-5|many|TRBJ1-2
CASSRTANYGYTF
TGTGCCAGCAGCCGGACGGCTAACTATGGCTACACCTTC
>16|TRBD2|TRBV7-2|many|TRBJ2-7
CASSLEREGRSYEQYF
TGTGCCAGCAGCTTAGAGCGGGAGGGCCGGTCCTACGAGCAGTACTTC
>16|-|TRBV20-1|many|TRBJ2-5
CSAREKSWTDQETQYF
TGCAGTGCTAGAGAAAAATCTTGGACCGACCAAGAGACCCAGTACTTC
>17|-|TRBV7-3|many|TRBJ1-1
CASSLTFGVQGHTEAFF
TGTGCCAGCAGCTTAACGTTTGGGGTACAGGGCCACACTGAAGCTTTCTTT
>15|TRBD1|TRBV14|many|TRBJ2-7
CASSRRQGLGYEQYF
TGTGCCAGCAGCCGGAGACAGGGGTTAGGCTACGAGCAGTACTTC
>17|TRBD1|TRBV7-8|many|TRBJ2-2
CASSLASGQGATGELFF
TGTGCCAGCAGCTTAGCTTCGGGACAGGGGGCGACCGGGGAGCTGTTTTTT
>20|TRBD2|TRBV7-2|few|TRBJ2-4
CASSLAGTSGMVIAKNIQYF
TGTGCCAGCAGCTTAGCAGGGACTAGCGGGATGGTAATAGCCAAAAACATTCAGTACTTC
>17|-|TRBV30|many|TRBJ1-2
CASNDQGIPLVRYGYTF
TGTGCCTCGAATGACCAGGGTATCCCGTTAGTCCGCTATGGCTACACCTTC
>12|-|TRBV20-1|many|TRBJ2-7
CSARVDPYEQYF
TGCAGTGCTAGAGTGGATCCCTACGAGCAGTACTTC
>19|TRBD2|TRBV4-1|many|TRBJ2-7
CASSQVSGLADNPTYEQYF
TGCGCCAGCAGCCAAGTATCGGGACTAGCGGACAACCCCACCTACGAGCAGTACTTC
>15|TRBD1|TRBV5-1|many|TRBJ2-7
CASSSKQGAHYEQYF
TGCGCCAGCAGCTCTAAACAGGGGGCCCACTACGAGCAGTACTTC
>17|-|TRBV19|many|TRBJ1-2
CASSIDPEGIENYGYTF
TGTGCCAGTAGTATTGATCCCGAGGGCATCGAGAACTATGGCTACACCTTC
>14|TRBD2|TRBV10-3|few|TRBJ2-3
CATTGGQGTDTQYF
TGTGCCACCACGGGAGGGCAGGGCACAGATACGCAGTATTTT
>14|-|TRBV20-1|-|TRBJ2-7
CSASMTTVLYEQYF
TGCAGTGCTAGCATGACTACCGTCCTTTACGAGCAGTACTTC
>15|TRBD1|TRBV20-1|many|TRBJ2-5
CSAAQPGQGGETQYF
TGCAGTGCAGCTCAACCGGGACAGGGTGGTGAGACCCAGTACTTC
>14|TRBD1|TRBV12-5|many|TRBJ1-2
CASGLGGDSYGYTF
TGTGCTAGTGGTTTGGGGGGGGACAGCTATGGCTACACCTTC
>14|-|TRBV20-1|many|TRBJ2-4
CSARDRAGKNIQYF
TGCAGTGCTAGAGATAGGGCAGGGAAAAACATTCAGTACTTC
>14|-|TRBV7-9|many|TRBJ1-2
CASSSQGLNYGYTF
TGTGCCAGCAGCTCACAGGGTTTGAACTATGGCTACACCTTC
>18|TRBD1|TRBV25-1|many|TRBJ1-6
CASSESPGQGARRSPLHF
TGTGCCAGCAGTGAATCCCCAGGACAGGGGGCGCGTCGTTCACCCCTCCACTTT
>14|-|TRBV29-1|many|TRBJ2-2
CSVGIPENTGELFF
TGCAGCGTTGGGATCCCAGAAAACACCGGGGAGCTGTTTTTT
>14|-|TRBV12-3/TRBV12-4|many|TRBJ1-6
CASSFDQGNSPLHF
TGTGCCAGCAGTTTCGACCAGGGAAATTCACCCCTCCACTTT
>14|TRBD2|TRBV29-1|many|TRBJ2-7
CSVEGLAGGYEQYF
TGCAGCGTTGAGGGACTAGCGGGGGGATACGAGCAGTACTTC
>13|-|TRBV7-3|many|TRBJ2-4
CASSSRFGDIQYF
TGTGCCAGCAGCTCCCGCTTTGGGGACATTCAGTACTTC
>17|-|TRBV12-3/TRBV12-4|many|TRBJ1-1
CASSHLSPLRIGTEAFF
TGTGCCAGCAGCCACCTTTCCCCCTTACGGATAGGCACTGAAGCTTTCTTT
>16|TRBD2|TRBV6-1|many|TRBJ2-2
CASSEPGTRTTGELFF
TGTGCCAGCAGTGAACCCGGGACTAGGACCACCGGGGAGCTGTTTTTT
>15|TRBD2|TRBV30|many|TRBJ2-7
CAWTSEAGGTYEQYF
TGTGCCTGGACATCAGAAGCGGGGGGGACCTACGAGCAGTACTTC
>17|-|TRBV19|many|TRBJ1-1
CASRQGTGTLWYTEAFF
TGTGCCAGTAGACAAGGCACAGGGACCCTATGGTACACTGAAGCTTTCTTT
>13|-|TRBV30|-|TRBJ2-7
CAWSVEQFYEQYF
TGCGCCTGGAGTGTAGAACAATTCTACGAGCAGTACTTC
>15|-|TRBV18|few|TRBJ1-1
CASSPTTGLNTEAFF
TGTGCCAGCTCACCGACGACGGGCCTGAACACTGAAGCTTTCTTT
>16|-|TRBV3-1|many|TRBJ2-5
CASSPPGAGIGETQYF
TGTGCCAGCAGCCCTCCCGGGGCGGGGATCGGCGAGACCCAGTACTTC
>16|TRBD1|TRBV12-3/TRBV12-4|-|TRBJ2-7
CASSGSRQGSTDEQYF
TGTGCCAGCTCCGGGTCCCGACAGGGTTCCACCGACGAGCAGTACTTC
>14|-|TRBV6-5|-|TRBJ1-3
CASSYRFSGNTIYF
TGTGCCAGCAGTTACAGGTTCTCTGGAAACACCATATATTTT
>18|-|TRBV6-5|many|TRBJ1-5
CASRGYSGPSLGNQPQHF
TGTGCCAGCAGGGGCTACTCGGGACCTTCCCTGGGCAATCAGCCCCAGCATTTT
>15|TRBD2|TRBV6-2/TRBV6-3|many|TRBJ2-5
CASSTLAGVQETQYF
TGTGCCAGCAGCACCCTAGCGGGGGTACAAGAGACCCAGTACTTC
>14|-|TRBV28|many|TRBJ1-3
CASSFDPSGNTIYF
TGTGCCAGCAGTTTCGACCCCTCTGGAAACACCATATATTTT
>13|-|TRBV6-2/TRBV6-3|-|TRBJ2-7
CASNTGGSYEQYF
TGTGCCAGCAACACTGGGGGTTCCTACGAGCAGTACTTC
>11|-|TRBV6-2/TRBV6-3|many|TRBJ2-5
CASGRGETQYF
TGTGCCAGCGGACGGGGGGAGACCCAGTACTTC
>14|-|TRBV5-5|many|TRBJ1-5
CASSSQGLGQPQHF
TGTGCCAGCAGCTCTCAGGGATTGGGTCAGCCCCAGCATTTT
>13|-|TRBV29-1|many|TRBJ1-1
CSARGSGSGEAFF
TGCAGCGCCAGAGGCAGCGGGTCGGGAGAAGCTTTCTTT
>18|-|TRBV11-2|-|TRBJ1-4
CASSREKNRARTNEKLFF
TGTGCCAGCAGCCGGGAAAAGAACAGGGCCCGGACTAATGAAAAACTGTTTTTT
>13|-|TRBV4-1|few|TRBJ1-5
CASSQLGFQPQHF
TGCGCCAGCAGCCAATTGGGGTTTCAGCCCCAGCATTTT
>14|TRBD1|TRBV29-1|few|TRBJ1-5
CSVSQGAVNQPQHF
TGCAGCGTCAGTCAGGGGGCTGTAAATCAGCCCCAGCATTTT
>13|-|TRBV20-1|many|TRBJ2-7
CSARGQESYEQYF
TGCAGTGCTAGAGGACAGGAGTCCTACGAGCAGTACTTC